Reported below is one T cell receptor beta chain. Its antigen is still unknown. Measured with immunoSEQ multiplex PCR; TCRdb has only the in-frame clones, and not every one. The sample comprises 45,000 to 70,000 clones, roughly 85% of which are singletons, and approximately 5.6% rests with the top ten. The germline gives CDR1 MNHNY, CDR2 SVGAGI (reference sequence). With 8 bases removed from V and 3 bases from J, the gap between germline ends came to 5 bases. CDR3 length: 11 residues. The sample originates from a study of T cells in localized non-small cell lung cancer. Study findings and constraints: As only one tumor region underwent sequencing, heterogeneity remains possible.

This receptor was obtained from a woman aged 40-69 years with stage I lung adenocarcinoma. The sequencing used peripheral blood, collected before any cancer treatment. The V call is TRBV6-6, the J call TRBJ2-4; D not certain. CDR3 residues: CASGIKNIQYF. CDR3 DNA: TGTGCCAGCGGGATCAAAAACATTCAGTACTTC.